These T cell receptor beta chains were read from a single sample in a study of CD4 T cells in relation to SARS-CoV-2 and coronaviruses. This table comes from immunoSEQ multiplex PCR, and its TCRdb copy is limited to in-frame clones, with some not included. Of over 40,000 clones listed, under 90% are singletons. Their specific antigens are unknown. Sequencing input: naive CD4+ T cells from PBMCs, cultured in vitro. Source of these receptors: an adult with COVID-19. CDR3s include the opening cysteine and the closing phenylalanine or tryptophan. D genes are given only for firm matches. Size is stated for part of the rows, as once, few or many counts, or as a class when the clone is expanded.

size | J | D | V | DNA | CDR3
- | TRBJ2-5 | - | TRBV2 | TGTGCCAGCAGTGAGGGCTCCCGGGGCGGAGAGACCCAGTACTTC | CASSEGSRGGETQYF
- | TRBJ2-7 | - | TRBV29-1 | TGCAGCACGAGGGACCGTCACAGCTCCTACGAGCAGTACTTC | CSTRDRHSSYEQYF
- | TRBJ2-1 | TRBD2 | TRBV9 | TGTGCCAGCAGCGGAACTAGCGGGAGAAGTCCCTCCTACAATGAGCAGTTCTTC | CASSGTSGRSPSYNEQFF
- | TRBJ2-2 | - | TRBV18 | TGTGCCAGCTCACCAATGAAAGCGAACACCGGGGAGCTGTTTTTT | CASSPMKANTGELFF
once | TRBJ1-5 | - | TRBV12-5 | TGTGCTAGTGGTTACCGGGACTCCCGAGGTCCCCTAAATAGCAATCAGCCCCAGCATTTT | CASGYRDSRGPLNSNQPQHF
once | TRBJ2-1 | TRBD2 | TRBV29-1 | TGCAGCGTTGAGCGGCGGGAGGGCCCCAATGAGCAGTTCTTC | CSVERREGPNEQFF
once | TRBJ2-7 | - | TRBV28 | TGTGCCAGCAGTTTGGGCACCCTCAAGGAGCAGTACTTC | CASSLGTLKEQYF
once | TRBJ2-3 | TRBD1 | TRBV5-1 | TGCGCCAGCAGCTACGGGACAGGGTTGACAGATACGCAGTATTTT | CASSYGTGLTDTQYF
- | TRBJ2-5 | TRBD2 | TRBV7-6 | TGTGCCAGCAGCTTCTCGACGGGGGGAGAGACCCAGTACTTC | CASSFSTGGETQYF
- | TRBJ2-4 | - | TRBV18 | TGTGCCAGCTCACCCATACAGGGTTTAGCCAAAAACATTCAGTACTTC | CASSPIQGLAKNIQYF
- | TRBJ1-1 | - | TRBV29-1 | TGCAGCGCCGAGCGGCAACCGAACACTGAAGCTTTCTTT | CSAERQPNTEAFF
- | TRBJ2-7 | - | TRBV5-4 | TGTGCCAGCAGCCTCCCGGGGGTCGAGCAGTACTTC | CASSLPGVEQYF
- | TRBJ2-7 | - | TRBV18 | TGTGCCAGCTCACCACCAGGAGGGGATAGGAACGAGCAGTACTTC | CASSPPGGDRNEQYF
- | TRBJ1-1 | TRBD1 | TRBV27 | TGTGCCAGCAGTTTATCCCGGACAGGCCACACTGAAGCTTTCTTT | CASSLSRTGHTEAFF
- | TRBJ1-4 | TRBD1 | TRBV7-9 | TGTGCCAGCAGCTCGACAGGGCCCGAGGATGAAAAACTGTTTTTT | CASSSTGPEDEKLFF
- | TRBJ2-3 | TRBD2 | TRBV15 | TGTGCCACCAGCAGAGATGTAGCGGGCAGCACAGATACGCAGTATTTT | CATSRDVAGSTDTQYF
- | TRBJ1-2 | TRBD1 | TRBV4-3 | TGCGCCAGCAGCCCCGGGACAGGGAGTCGTGGCTACACCTTC | CASSPGTGSRGYTF
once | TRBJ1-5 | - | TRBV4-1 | TGCGCCAGCAGCCATCCCGGTGGGGTGAGGAAGGATCAGCCCCAGCATTTT | CASSHPGGVRKDQPQHF
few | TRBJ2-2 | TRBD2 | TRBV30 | TGTGCCTGGGACCTGGGACTAGCGGGAACCGGGGAGCTGTTTTTT | CAWDLGLAGTGELFF
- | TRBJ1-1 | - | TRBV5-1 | TGCGCCAGCAGCGCGGCGACAGGACCGTTTCTTTTGAACACTGAAGCTTTCTTT | CASSAATGPFLLNTEAFF
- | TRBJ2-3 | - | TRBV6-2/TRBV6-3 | TGTGCCAGCAGTTACCAAGCGATGATCACAGATACGCAGTATTTT | CASSYQAMITDTQYF
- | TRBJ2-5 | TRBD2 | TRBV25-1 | TGTGCCAGCAGACGGACTAGCGGGGTCCAAGAGACCCAGTACTTC | CASRRTSGVQETQYF
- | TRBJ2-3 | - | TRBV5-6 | TGTGCCAGCAGCTTGGGTTTTGAGTTAGGAGATACGCAGTATTTT | CASSLGFELGDTQYF
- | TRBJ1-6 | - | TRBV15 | TGTGCCACCAGCAGAGATATCTCACCCCTCCACTTT | CATSRDISPLHF
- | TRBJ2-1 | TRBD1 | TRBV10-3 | TGTGCCATCAGGCCGGGACAGGGCTCCCGCAATGAGCAGTTCTTC | CAIRPGQGSRNEQFF
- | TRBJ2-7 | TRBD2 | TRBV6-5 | TGTGCCAGCAGTTTACTAGCGGGAGGTAGCGAGCAGTACTTC | CASSLLAGGSEQYF
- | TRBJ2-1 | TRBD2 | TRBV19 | TGTGCCAGTAGCTCGACTAGCGGAGGAAACTCCTACAATGAGCAGTTCTTC | CASSSTSGGNSYNEQFF
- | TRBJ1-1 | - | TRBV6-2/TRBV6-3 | TGTGCCAGCAGTTACCGGATCGTGGGGGGAGAAAGGACTGAAGCTTTCTTT | CASSYRIVGGERTEAFF
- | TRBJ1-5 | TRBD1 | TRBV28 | TGTGCCAGCAGACCTCCGGACAGGGTGCCCAATCAGCCCCAGCATTTT | CASRPPDRVPNQPQHF
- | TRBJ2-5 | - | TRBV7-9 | TGTGCCAGCAGCTTAGTAGGGGAGCTCCCTCAAGAGACCCAGTACTTC | CASSLVGELPQETQYF
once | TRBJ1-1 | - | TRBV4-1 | TGCGCCAGCAGCCAGGGGAGTCACACTGAAGCTTTCTTT | CASSQGSHTEAFF
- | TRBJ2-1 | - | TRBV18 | TGTGCCAGCTCACCAGGCGCGGCCTCCTACAATGAGCAGTTCTTC | CASSPGAASYNEQFF
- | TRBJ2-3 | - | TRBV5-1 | TGCGCCAGCAGCTTGGCCCGAGGGGACGTGAACACAGATACGCAGTATTTT | CASSLARGDVNTDTQYF
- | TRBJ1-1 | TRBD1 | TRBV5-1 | TGCGCCAGCAGCTTGGGACAGGGATGGACTGAAGCTTTCTTT | CASSLGQGWTEAFF
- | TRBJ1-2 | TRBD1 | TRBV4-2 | TGTGCCAGCAGGGCCCAATCGGACAGGGCGAGTGGCTACACCTTC | CASRAQSDRASGYTF
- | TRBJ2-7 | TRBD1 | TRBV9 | TGTGCCAGCAGCGTAGGGCCAGGGGGCTACGAGCAGTACTTC | CASSVGPGGYEQYF
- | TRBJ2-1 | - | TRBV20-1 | TGCAGTGCTAGGGGAGGCGGGCAGTTCTTC | CSARGGGQFF
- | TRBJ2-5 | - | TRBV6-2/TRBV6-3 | TGTGCCAGCAGCCCACTAGGCGTCTTACAGGAGACCCAGTACTTC | CASSPLGVLQETQYF
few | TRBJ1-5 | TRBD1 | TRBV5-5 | TGTGCCAGCAGCTCGGGACAGGGGGTAGGTCAGCCCCAGCATTTT | CASSSGQGVGQPQHF
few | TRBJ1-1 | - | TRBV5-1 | TGCGCCAGCAGCCTGGCGGCAGGGGCTTACACTGAAGCTTTCTTT | CASSLAAGAYTEAFF
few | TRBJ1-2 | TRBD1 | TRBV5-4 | TGTGCCAGCAGCAAGGGACAGGGACCTTACTCAATCACAGGGGGCTACACCTTC | CASSKGQGPYSITGGYTF
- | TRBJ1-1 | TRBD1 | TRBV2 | TGTGCCAGCACCACCCGACAGGGGAACACTGAAGCTTTCTTT | CASTTRQGNTEAFF
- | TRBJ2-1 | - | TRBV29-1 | TGCAGCGTTGAAGTACGCAATGAGCAGTTCTTC | CSVEVRNEQFF
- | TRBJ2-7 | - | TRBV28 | TGTGCCAGCAGGGCTTTCGGGAGTTTCGAGCAGTACTTC | CASRAFGSFEQYF
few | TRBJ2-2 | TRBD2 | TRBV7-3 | TGTGCCAGCAGCAGATCTAGCGGGAGTCTCGCCGGGGAGCTGTTTTTT | CASSRSSGSLAGELFF
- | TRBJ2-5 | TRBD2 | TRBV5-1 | TGCGCCAGCAATTCCGGGACCGGGGCGGGAGGTGTCAGAGAGACCCAGTACTTC | CASNSGTGAGGVRETQYF
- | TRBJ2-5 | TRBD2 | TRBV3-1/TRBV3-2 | TGTGCCAGCAGCCGTACTAGCGGGAGTGAGACCCAGTACTTC | CASSRTSGSETQYF
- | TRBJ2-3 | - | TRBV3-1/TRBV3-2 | TGTGCCAGCAGCCAAGAGACGGCTACCGGCACAGATACGCAGTATTTT | CASSQETATGTDTQYF
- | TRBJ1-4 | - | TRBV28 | TGTGCCAGCAGTTTAATAGGGGATAATGAAAAACTGTTTTTT | CASSLIGDNEKLFF
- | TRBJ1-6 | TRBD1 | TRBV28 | TGTGCCAGCACCCTGCCGGGACAGGGTAATTCACCCCTCCACTTT | CASTLPGQGNSPLHF
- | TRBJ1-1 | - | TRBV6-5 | TGTGCCAGCAGTTACAGTAGACGGCTGAACACTGAAGCTTTCTTT | CASSYSRRLNTEAFF
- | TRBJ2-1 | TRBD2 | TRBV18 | TGTGCCAGCTCACGTGAACCGGGACTAGCGGGATACAATGAGCAGTTCTTC | CASSREPGLAGYNEQFF
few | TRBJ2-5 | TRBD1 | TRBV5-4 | TGTGCCAGCAGCCCAACCGGGACAGGGCAAGAGACCCAGTACTTC | CASSPTGTGQETQYF
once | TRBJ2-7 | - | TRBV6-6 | TGTGCCAGCAGTTTGGACCGCAGCCTCCACGAGCAGTACTTC | CASSLDRSLHEQYF
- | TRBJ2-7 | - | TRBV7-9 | TGTGCCAGCAGCTTAGAAGTTCCAGGGAGGCACGAGCAGTACTTC | CASSLEVPGRHEQYF
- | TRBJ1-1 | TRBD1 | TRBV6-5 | TGTGCCAGCAGTTACTCGGGGACAGGGAACACTGAAGCTTTCTTT | CASSYSGTGNTEAFF
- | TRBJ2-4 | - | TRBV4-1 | TGCGCCAGCAGCCATACGGTGGTAAAGGGGCCCAAAAACATTCAGTACTTC | CASSHTVVKGPKNIQYF